This entry describes one T cell receptor beta chain. The treatment was: roughly 18 received Ad26.COV2.S at low or high dose, single or two shots; 5 received placebo; per-sample allocation not given. It was on day 63 after the first vaccine or placebo injection that samples were taken. Wuhan-strain SARS-CoV-2 spike was expressed by the Ad26 vector that made up the vaccine. Using immunoSEQ multiplex PCR, the repertoire was profiled, and TCRdb retains in-frame clones only, with some absent. Altogether 430,000 or so clones are present, 75% to 95% being singletons, with the ten largest covering less than 15%. The data originate from a study of Ad26.COV2.S vaccination and SARS-CoV-2 variants. In the study overall: The authors gave Ad26.COV2.S intramuscularly, either once or twice 56 days apart.

There are 17 residues in the CDR3. The V segment lost 0 bases and the J segment 0 bases; nucleotides outside the gene matches: 4. Germline V CDR1 and CDR2: LGHDT, YNNKEL (reference sequence). The genes are TRBV3-1 (or the pseudogene TRBV3-2) and TRBJ2-5, with 10 bases that match TRBD2. This TCR was recovered from a person between 18 and 60 years old who received the Ad26.COV2.S COVID-19 vaccine or a placebo. The sequenced sample was peripheral blood, obtained in a trial of Ad26.COV2.S vaccine versus placebo. The CDR3 DNA reads TGTGCCAGCAGCCAAGAAGAGCGGGAGGGGTACCAAGAGACCCAGTACTTC. Residues: CASSQEEREGYQETQYF.